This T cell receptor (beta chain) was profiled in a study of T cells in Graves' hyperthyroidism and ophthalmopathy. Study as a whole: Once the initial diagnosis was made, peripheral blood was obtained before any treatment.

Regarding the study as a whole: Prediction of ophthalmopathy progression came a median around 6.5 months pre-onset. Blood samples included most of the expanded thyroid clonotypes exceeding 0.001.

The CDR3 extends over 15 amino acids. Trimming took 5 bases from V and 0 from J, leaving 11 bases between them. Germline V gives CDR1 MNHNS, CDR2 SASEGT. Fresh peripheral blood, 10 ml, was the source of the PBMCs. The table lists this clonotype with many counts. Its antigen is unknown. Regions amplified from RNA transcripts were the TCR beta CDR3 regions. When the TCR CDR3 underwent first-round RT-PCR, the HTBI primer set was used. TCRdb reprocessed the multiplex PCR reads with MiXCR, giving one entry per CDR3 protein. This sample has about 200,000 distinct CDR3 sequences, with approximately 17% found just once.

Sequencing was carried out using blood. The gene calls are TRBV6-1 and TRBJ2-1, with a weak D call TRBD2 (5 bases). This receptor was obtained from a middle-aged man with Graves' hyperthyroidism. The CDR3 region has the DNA TGTGCCAGCAGTTTCACTAGTAGCTCCTACAATGAGCAGTTCTTC. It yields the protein CASSFTSSSYNEQFF.